This entry lists 2 T cell receptor beta chains sequenced from one sample in a study of blood T cell repertoires in COVID-19. Using immunoSEQ multiplex PCR, the repertoire was profiled, and TCRdb retains in-frame clones only, with some absent. The data show 100,000 to 150,000 clones, with 88% seen just once and about 1% held by the top ten. The sample was peripheral blood. Source of these receptors: a woman older than 75 with acute or convalescent COVID-19.

The V call is TRBV5-5, the J call TRBJ2-7, with 10 bases aligning to TRBD1. In germline, CDR1 is SGHKS, CDR2 YYEKEE (reference sequence). V lost 0 bases, J lost 7 bases, and 7 bases stayed unmatched. The CDR3 consists of 15 residues. CDR3 sequence: CASSLGRDRGGEQYF. Written as DNA, the CDR3 is TGTGCCAGCAGCTTGGGCCGGGACAGGGGAGGAGAGCAGTACTTC. Supplemented by reference TRBV5-5 and TRBJ2-7, the full variable domain reads DAGVTQSPTHLIKTRGQQVTLRCSPISGHKSVSWYQQVLGQGPQFIFQYYEKEERGRGNFPDRFSARQFPNYSSELNVNALLLGDSALYLCASSLGRDRGGEQYFGPGTRLTVT.

The chain links TRBV28 to TRBJ1-5; D possibly corresponds to TRBD1 (5 bases). V lost 6 bases and J lost 0, with 12 bases in between. Per germline, CDR1 MDHEN and CDR2 SYDVKM. The CDR3 runs to 15 residues. The CDR3, as DNA: TGTGCCAGCAGAAATCCAGGGCATAGCAATCAGCCCCAGCATTTT. It encodes CASRNPGHSNQPQHF. The full variable domain, rest sourced from reference TRBV28 and TRBJ1-5, is DVKVTQSSRYLVKRTGEKVFLECVQDMDHENMFWYRQDPGLGLRLIYFSYDVKMKEKGDIPEGYSVSREKKERFSLILESASTNQTSMYLCASRNPGHSNQPQHFGDGTRLSIL.